This TCR beta chain was retrieved from a study of OX40 agonist ivuxolimab in advanced cancers. Looking at the study overall: Subjects had a mean age of around 63 years, with a range of roughly 20 to 79; approximately 83% were male. Three patients got partial responses; one had hepatocellular carcinoma and two had cutaneous melanoma. General study points: CD4+ and CD8+ T cells in blood underwent clonal expansion by week 6 at 0.1 to 3.0 mg/kg.

About this clone: What it binds is unknown.

Generated by immunoSEQ multiplex PCR, the TCRdb table keeps only in-frame clones and is missing some. Of 69,000 or so clones in the sample, 85% to 90% are singletons; the top ten hold approximately 6.1%. The V gene lost 6 bases and the J gene lost 0 bases, with 15 bases spanning the gap. The CDR3 loop spans 15 amino acids. Germline CDR1 is MDHEN and CDR2 is SYDVKM. The origin of this receptor is an adult with an advanced solid tumor such as melanoma, head and neck, liver or kidney cancer. The chain combines TRBV28 with TRBJ2-7; possibly TRBD2 for D (6 bases). Sequences were derived from CD4+ or CD8+ T cells sorted from blood, sampled in a trial of the OX40 agonist ivuxolimab. The CDR3 reads CASRGGGWGSYEQYF. The CDR3, as DNA: TGTGCCAGCAGAGGAGGAGGGTGGGGCTCCTACGAGCAGTACTTC. The entire variable domain, with the rest obtained from reference TRBV28 and TRBJ2-7, is as follows: DVKVTQSSRYLVKRTGEKVFLECVQDMDHENMFWYRQDPGLGLRLIYFSYDVKMKEKGDIPEGYSVSREKKERFSLILESASTNQTSMYLCASRGGGWGSYEQYFGPGTRLTVT.